One sample yielded the 20 T cell receptor beta chains listed below, sequenced in a study of cytomegalovirus exposure and HLA in healthy donors. Primers for the PCR totalled 60 Vbeta and 13 Jbeta. Produced via immunoSEQ multiplex PCR; TCRdb's table is partial and in-frame only. The table lists about 110,000 clones, roughly 71% of them singletons. The sequencing sample was made of PBMCs. The receptors derive from a man aged 35-49 years in good health and CMV-seropositive.

This clone was picked up one time. The chain has TRBV6-5 and TRBJ2-1; 15 bases line up with TRBD2. V shed 4 bases and J 6 bases; nucleotides not matched to a gene: 4. CDR3 size: 16 residues. Germline V gene sequence: CDR1 MNHEY, CDR2 SVGAGI. DNA for the CDR3: TGTGCCAGCAGTTGGACTAGCGGGAGGGCTCGCAATGAGCAGTTCTTC. Translated: CASSWTSGRARNEQFF.

The chain links TRBV15 to TRBJ2-7, with D possibly matching TRBD2 (5 bases). Trimming took 0 bases from V and 1 from J, leaving 10 bases between them. Per the germline V gene, CDR1 is LNHNV and CDR2 is YYDKDF (reference sequence). The CDR3 spans 15 residues. The CDR3 sequence is CATSRERLLSYEQYF. The CDR3, as DNA: TGTGCCACCAGCAGAGAGCGACTACTGTCCTACGAGCAGTACTTC. The full variable domain, in which reference TRBV15 and TRBJ2-7 provide the parts outside the CDR3, is DAMVIQNPRYQVTQFGKPVTLSCSQTLNHNVMYWYQQKSSQAPKLLFHYYDKDFNNEADTPDNFQSRRPNTSFCFLDIRSPGLGDTAMYLCATSRERLLSYEQYFGPGTRLTVT.

The chain is built from TRBV29-1 and TRBJ2-2; the D is unclear. CDR3 length equals 12 residues. Germline CDR1 reads SQVTM; CDR2 reads ANQGSEA. The germline V and J ends were trimmed by 4 bases and 0 bases, with 3 bases remaining between them. The CDR3 loop is CSVAANTGELFF. CDR3 nucleotides: TGCAGCGTTGCAGCGAACACCGGGGAGCTGTTTTTT.

The table lists this clone with a few counts. V is TRBV7-9 and J is TRBJ2-4; D ambiguous. CDR3 length equals 12 residues. Trimming stripped 4 bases from V and 9 bases from J, with 10 bases between. Germline CDR1 is SEHNR and CDR2 is FQNEAQ (reference sequence). The CDR3: CASSSAGSIQYF. Written as DNA, the CDR3 is TGTGCCAGCAGCTCAGCCGGGTCCATTCAGTACTTC. Variable domain in full (rest from reference TRBV7-9 and TRBJ2-4): DTGVSQNPRHKITKRGQNVTFRCDPISEHNRLYWYRQTLGQGPEFLTYFQNEAQLEKSRLLSDRFSAERPKGSFSTLEIQRTEQGDSAMYLCASSSAGSIQYFGAGTRLSVL.

The rearrangement joins TRBV11-2 to TRBJ1-2; a possible D gene is TRBD1 (6 bases). From germline, CDR1 is SGHAT and CDR2 FQNNGV. The CDR3 length is 18 residues. V was shortened by 0 bases and J by 0 bases, with 17 bases between the two germline ends. CDR3 nucleotide sequence: TGTGCCAGCAGCTTAGAGGGACCGACAGGCCCTTCTAACTATGGCTACACCTTC. It yields the protein CASSLEGPTGPSNYGYTF.

The genes are TRBV29-1 and TRBJ1-5; D call uncertain. V was pared by 1 base and J by 0 bases, with 16 bases between. The CDR3 loop spans 17 amino acids. Germline V gene lookup returns CDR1 SQVTM and CDR2 ANQGSEA. The CDR3 DNA reads as TGCAGCGTTGAAGGGGTTGTACGGGGATATAGCAATCAGCCCCAGCATTTT. It specifies CSVEGVVRGYSNQPQHF. Together with reference TRBV29-1 and TRBJ1-5, the CDR3 gives the full variable domain: SAVISQKPSRDICQRGTSLTIQCQVDSQVTMMFWYRQQPGQSLTLIATANQGSEATYESGFVIDKFPISRPNLTFSTLTVSNMSPEDSSIYLCSVEGVVRGYSNQPQHFGDGTRLSIL.

The gene calls are TRBV5-6 and TRBJ2-7; TRBD2 agrees at 8 bases. The CDR3 spans 14 residues. Germline trimming cut 4 bases from V and 3 bases from J; bases unmatched to any gene: 6. CDR1 SGHDT and CDR2 YYEEEE come from the germline V gene. In DNA form, the CDR3 reads TGTGCCAGCAGCCCGGGACTAGAGGGCTACGAGCAGTACTTC. This sequence encodes CASSPGLEGYEQYF.

The chain has TRBV28 and TRBJ2-7, with D possibly TRBD1 on 6 matching bases. Germline CDR1 and CDR2: MDHEN and SYDVKM. The CDR3 length is 14 residues. V was trimmed by 6 bases and J by 6 bases, leaving 18 bases between them. CDR3 protein: CASRTQGRNLEQYF. CDR3 nucleotides: TGTGCCAGCAGAACCCAGGGGCGGAATCTCGAGCAGTACTTC.

V usage is TRBV9 and J usage is TRBJ1-1; 9 positions agree with TRBD1. The trim removed 3 bases at V and 4 bases at J, leaving 4 bases unmatched. The CDR3 spans 14 residues. From germline, CDR1 is SGDLS and CDR2 YYNGEE. CDR3 in amino acids: CASSGQGVPTEAFF. The CDR3 nucleotides read TGTGCCAGCAGCGGACAGGGGGTACCCACTGAAGCTTTCTTT.

The chain links TRBV9 to TRBJ2-7; 8 nucleotides match TRBD2. CDR1 and CDR2 (germline): SGDLS, YYNGEE. With 2 bases clipped from V and 4 bases from J, the junction kept 8 bases outside the gene matches. CDR3 length: 15 amino acids. The CDR3 DNA follows: TGTGCCAGCAGCGTCTTAGCGGGAACCCGATACGAGCAGTACTTC. Translation gives CASSVLAGTRYEQYF.

This chain joins TRBV6-5 and TRBJ1-1; D not resolved. V lost 8 bases, J lost 6 bases, and 13 bases lay in between. The CDR3 is 12 amino acids. Germline CDR1 MNHEY, CDR2 SVGAGI. CDR3 nucleotide sequence: TGTGCCAGCCAGGAGGTCGGGGCTGAAGCTTTCTTT. Translating it yields CASQEVGAEAFF.

This chain links TRBV19 with TRBJ1-2, with D tentatively TRBD1 (5 bases). V shed 3 bases and J shed 6 bases, with 8 bases lying between them. Germline-derived CDR1 and CDR2 are LNHDA and SQIVND (reference sequence). CDR3 length equals 12 residues. CDR3 DNA: TGTGCCAGTAGTATGGGAGGGGATGGCTACACCTTC. The encoded protein is CASSMGGDGYTF.

The chain is built from TRBV4-1 and TRBJ2-1; 9 bases match TRBD2. V lost 0 bases, J lost 5 bases, and 5 bases stayed unmatched. This CDR3 comprises 16 residues. The V gene's germline CDR1 is MGHRA and CDR2 YSYEKL. CDR3 amino acids: CASSQDTGLANNEQFF. In DNA, the CDR3 is TGCGCCAGCAGCCAAGACACGGGACTAGCAAACAATGAGCAGTTCTTC.

The V gene is TRBV5-6, the J gene TRBJ2-7; 8 bases line up with TRBD2. CDR1 SGHDT and CDR2 YYEEEE come from the germline V gene. The CDR3 extends over 14 amino acids. CDR3 loop: CASSLGLVTYEQYV. For the CDR3, the DNA is TGTGCCAGCAGTTTGGGACTAGTGACCTACGAGCAGTACGTC.

This chain joins TRBV4-3 and TRBJ1-2; TRBD1 matches at 7 bases. Germline CDR1 and CDR2: LGHNA and YSLEER. Trimming at V came to 4 bases and at J to 3 bases, leaving 8 bases not matched to a gene. The CDR3 totals 15 residues. The CDR3 DNA sequence: TGCGCCAGCAGCCCCCGACAGGGAGGTGACTATGGCTACACCTTC. The encoded protein is CASSPRQGGDYGYTF.

This clone was detected ten times or more. CDR3 sequence reads: CASEPTNQPQHF. The CDR3 nucleotides read TGTGCCAGTGAACCTACTAATCAGCCCCAGCATTTT. The V gene is TRBV6-1, the J gene TRBJ1-5; D remains ambiguous. V gave up 9 bases and J gave up 4 bases, with 10 bases separating them. The CDR3 contains 12 residues. CDR1 and CDR2 (germline): MNHNS, SASEGT.

This sequence joins TRBV9 and TRBJ1-2, with 7 nucleotides matching TRBD1. From germline, CDR1 is SGDLS and CDR2 YYNGEE. Germline trimming cut 3 bases from V and 3 bases from J; bases unmatched to any gene: 2. The CDR3 has 13 residues. The CDR3 sequence: CASSDRGDYGYTF. The CDR3 DNA follows: TGTGCCAGCAGCGACAGGGGTGACTATGGCTACACCTTC.

The chain couples TRBV27 to TRBJ2-1, with D possibly being TRBD1 (6 bases). This CDR3 comprises 13 residues. The ends were cut back, 3 bases at V and 6 bases at J, with 9 bases in the middle. Germline values: CDR1 MNHEY, CDR2 SMNVEV (reference sequence). CDR3 sequence: CASSFPRGNEQFF. CDR3 nucleotide sequence: TGTGCCAGCAGTTTTCCCAGGGGCAATGAGCAGTTCTTC.

Only a few counts were recorded for this clone. The chain carries TRBV5-6 and TRBJ2-7; 9 nucleotides match TRBD2. Per the germline V gene, CDR1 is SGHDT and CDR2 is YYEEEE. This CDR3 is built from 15 residues. With 5 bases clipped from V and 2 bases from J, the junction kept 8 bases outside the gene matches. CDR3 nucleotide sequence: TGTGCCAGCAGTCGATTAGCGGGAGAGGCCTACGAGCAGTACTTC. Translation gives CASSRLAGEAYEQYF.

The gene calls are TRBV18 and TRBJ1-4; 8 nucleotides agree with TRBD1. From germline, CDR1 is KGHSH and CDR2 LQKENI. This CDR3 region has 17 residues. Unmatched junction bases numbered 13, after V lost 3 bases and J lost 7 bases. As DNA, the CDR3 is TGTGCCAGCTCACCCTTTCGAGGGCCCAGGGGGCCTGAAAAACTGTTTTTT. Translating gives CASSPFRGPRGPEKLFF.